The entry below gives a single T cell receptor beta chain sequence along with its context. The sample originates from a study of T cell changes during pregnancy in multiple sclerosis. V shed 7 bases and J 4 bases; nucleotides not matched to a gene: 6. The CDR3 is made up of 14 amino acids. CDR1 MNHEY and CDR2 SMNVEV come from the germline V gene (reference sequence). The method was immunoSEQ multiplex PCR; TCRdb's version includes in-frame clones alone and lacks a portion of them. The table includes tens of thousands of clones, about nine tenths detected once. The TCR comes from a female donor in good health, enrolled as a control in a pregnancy study. The rearrangement links TRBV27 to TRBJ1-1; TRBD1 matches 10 bases. The sequencing here drew on peripheral blood, taken in the first trimester of pregnancy. The CDR3 here is CASNDRGRSTEAFF. The CDR3 DNA sequence: TGTGCCAGCAACGACAGGGGGCGATCCACTGAAGCTTTCTTT.